This TCR beta chain was identified in a study of T cells after yellow fever vaccination. J gave up 5 bases and V 3 bases, and 10 bases lay outside the gene matches. CDR1 is SEHNR, CDR2 FQNEAQ, per germline (reference sequence). CDR3 length: 16 amino acids. TCRdb re-derived calls from the 5' RACE reads in MiXCR, one entry per CDR3 protein. Of over 65,000 distinct CDR3 sequences listed, roughly 14% were seen once; the top ten hold about 26%. This TCR was recovered from a man aged 18 to 29 who received the YFV17D yellow fever vaccine. V and J are TRBV7-9 and TRBJ2-7; TRBD1 matches at 10 bases. Specimen: CD8+ T cells not binding an NS4B(214-222) dextramer, sorted from PBMCs, collected less than 25 days after the first yellow fever vaccination. CDR3 sequence reads: CASSLVHRDRGHEQYF. CDR3 nucleotide sequence: TGTGCCAGCAGCTTGGTACACCGGGACAGGGGTCACGAGCAGTACTTC.